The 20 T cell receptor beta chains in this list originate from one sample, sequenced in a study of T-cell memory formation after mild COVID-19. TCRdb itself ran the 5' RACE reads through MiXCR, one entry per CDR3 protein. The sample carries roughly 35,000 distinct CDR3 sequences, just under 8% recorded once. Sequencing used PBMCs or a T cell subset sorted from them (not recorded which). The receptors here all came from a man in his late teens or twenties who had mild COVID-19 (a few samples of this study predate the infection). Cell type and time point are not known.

The CDR3 here is CASGPRTGSGETQYF. The CDR3 region has the DNA TGTGCCAGCGGCCCCCGTACAGGGTCGGGAGAGACCCAGTACTTC. The chain carries TRBV12-3 or TRBV12-4 and TRBJ2-5; perhaps TRBD1 as D (6 bases). CDR3 length: 15 amino acids. The ends were cut back, 8 bases at V and 4 bases at J, with 20 bases in the middle.

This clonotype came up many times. The chain's CDR3 is CASSSYTGELFF. The CDR3 nucleotides are TGTGCCAGCAGCTCTTACACCGGGGAGCTGTTTTTT. This rearrangement joins TRBV5-6 to TRBJ2-2, with D unresolved. Trimming removed 3 bases at V and 3 bases at J, with 3 bases between. In germline, CDR1 is SGHDT, CDR2 YYEEEE. CDR3 length: 12 amino acids. The whole variable domain, remainder taken from reference TRBV5-6 and TRBJ2-2, is DAGVTQSPTHLIKTRGQQVTLRCSPKSGHDTVSWYQQALGQGPQFIFQYYEEEERQRGNFPDRFSGHQFPNYSSELNVNALLLGDSALYLCASSSYTGELFFGEGSRLTVL.

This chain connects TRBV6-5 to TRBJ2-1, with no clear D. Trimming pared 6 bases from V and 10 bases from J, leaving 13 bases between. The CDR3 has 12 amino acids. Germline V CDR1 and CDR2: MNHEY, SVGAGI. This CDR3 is CASRPAAGEQFF. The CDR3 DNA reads TGTGCCAGCAGGCCCGCGGCAGGAGAGCAGTTCTTC.

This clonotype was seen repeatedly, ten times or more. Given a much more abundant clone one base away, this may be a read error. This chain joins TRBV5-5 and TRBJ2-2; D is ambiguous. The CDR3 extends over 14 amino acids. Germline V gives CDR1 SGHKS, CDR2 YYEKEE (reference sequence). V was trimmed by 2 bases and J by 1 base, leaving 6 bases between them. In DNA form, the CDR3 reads TGTGCCAGCAGCTTATCGGGGAACACCGGGGAGCTGTTTTTT. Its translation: CASSLSGNTGELFF.

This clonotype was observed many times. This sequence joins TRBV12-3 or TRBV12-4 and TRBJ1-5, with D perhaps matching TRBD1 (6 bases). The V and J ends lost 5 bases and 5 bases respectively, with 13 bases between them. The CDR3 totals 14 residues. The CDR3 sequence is CASSPQGTDQPQHF. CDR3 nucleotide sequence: TGTGCCAGCAGTCCCCAGGGGACGGATCAGCCCCAGCATTTT.

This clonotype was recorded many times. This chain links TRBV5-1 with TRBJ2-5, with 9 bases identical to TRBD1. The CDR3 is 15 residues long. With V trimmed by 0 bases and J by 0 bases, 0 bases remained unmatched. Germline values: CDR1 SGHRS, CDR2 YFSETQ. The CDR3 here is CASSLGDRDQETQYF. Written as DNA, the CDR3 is TGCGCCAGCAGCTTGGGGGACAGGGACCAAGAGACCCAGTACTTC.

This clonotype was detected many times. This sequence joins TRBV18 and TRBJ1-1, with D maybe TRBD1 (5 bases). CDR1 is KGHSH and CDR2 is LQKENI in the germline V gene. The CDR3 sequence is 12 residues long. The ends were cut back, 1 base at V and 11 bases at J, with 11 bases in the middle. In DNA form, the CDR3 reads TGTGCCAGCTCACCACGGCGGGGCCGGGCTTTCTTT. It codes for CASSPRRGRAFF.

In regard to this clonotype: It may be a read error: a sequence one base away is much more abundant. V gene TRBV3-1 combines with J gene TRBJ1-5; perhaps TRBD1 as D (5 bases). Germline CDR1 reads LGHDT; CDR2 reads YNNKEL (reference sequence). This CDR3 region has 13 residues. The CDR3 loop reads CASSSQGHQPKHF. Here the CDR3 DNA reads TGTGCCAGCAGCTCCCAGGGTCATCAGCCCAAGCATTTT.

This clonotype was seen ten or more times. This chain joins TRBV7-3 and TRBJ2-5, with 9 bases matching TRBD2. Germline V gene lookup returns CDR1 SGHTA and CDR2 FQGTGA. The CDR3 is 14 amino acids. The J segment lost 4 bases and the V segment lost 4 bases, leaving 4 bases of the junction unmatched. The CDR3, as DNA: TGTGCCAGCAGCTCCGGGACTAGCCTAGAGACCCAGTACTTC. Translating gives CASSSGTSLETQYF.

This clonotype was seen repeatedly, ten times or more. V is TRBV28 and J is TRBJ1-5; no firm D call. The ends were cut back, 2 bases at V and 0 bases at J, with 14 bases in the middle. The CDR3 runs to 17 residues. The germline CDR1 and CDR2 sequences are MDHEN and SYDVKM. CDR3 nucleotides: TGTGCCAGCAGTTTAAGCGGTTCCCTATATAGCAATCAGCCCCAGCATTTT. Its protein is CASSLSGSLYSNQPQHF.

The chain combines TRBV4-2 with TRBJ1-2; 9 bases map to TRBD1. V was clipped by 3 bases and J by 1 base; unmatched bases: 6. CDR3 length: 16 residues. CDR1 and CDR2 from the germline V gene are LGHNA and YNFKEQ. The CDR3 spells CASSHLQGAVNYGYTF. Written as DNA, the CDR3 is TGTGCCAGCAGCCACCTACAGGGGGCGGTTAACTATGGCTACACCTTC.

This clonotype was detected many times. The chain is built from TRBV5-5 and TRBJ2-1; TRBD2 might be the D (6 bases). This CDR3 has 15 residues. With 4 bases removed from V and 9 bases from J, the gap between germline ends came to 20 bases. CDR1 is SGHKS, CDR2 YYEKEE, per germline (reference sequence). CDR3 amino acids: CASSPLGGLVSEQFF. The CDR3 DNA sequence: TGTGCCAGCAGCCCGCTGGGGGGTCTCGTGAGTGAGCAGTTCTTC. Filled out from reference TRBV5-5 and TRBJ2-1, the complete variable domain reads DAGVTQSPTHLIKTRGQQVTLRCSPISGHKSVSWYQQVLGQGPQFIFQYYEKEERGRGNFPDRFSARQFPNYSSELNVNALLLGDSALYLCASSPLGGLVSEQFFGPGTRLTVL.

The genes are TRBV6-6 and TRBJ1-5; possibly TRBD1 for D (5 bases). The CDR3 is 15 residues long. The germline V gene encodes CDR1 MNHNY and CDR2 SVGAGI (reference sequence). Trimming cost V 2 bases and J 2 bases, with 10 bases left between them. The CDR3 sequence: CASSYEGRGNQPQHF. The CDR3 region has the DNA TGTGCCAGCAGTTACGAGGGACGGGGCAATCAGCCCCAGCATTTT.

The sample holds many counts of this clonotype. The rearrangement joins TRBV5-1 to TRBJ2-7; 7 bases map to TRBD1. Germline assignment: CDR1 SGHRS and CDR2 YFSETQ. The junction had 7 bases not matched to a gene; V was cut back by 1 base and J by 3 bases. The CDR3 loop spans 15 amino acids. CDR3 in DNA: TGCGCCAGCAGCTTGAAGCCAGGGGGTCTCTACGAGCAGTACGTC. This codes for CASSLKPGGLYEQYV.

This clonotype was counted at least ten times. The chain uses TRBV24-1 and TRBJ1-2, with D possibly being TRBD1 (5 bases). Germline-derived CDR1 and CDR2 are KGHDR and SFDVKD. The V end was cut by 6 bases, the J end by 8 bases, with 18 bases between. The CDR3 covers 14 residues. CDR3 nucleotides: TGTGCCACCAGTCAATCCCAGGGTTTTGGAGGCTACACCTTC. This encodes CATSQSQGFGGYTF.

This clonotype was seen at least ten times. CDR3 region: CSVNVGANTEAFF. The DNA for the CDR3 is TGCAGTGTGAATGTGGGCGCGAACACTGAAGCTTTCTTT. The gene calls are TRBV20-1 and TRBJ1-1; D call uncertain. The CDR3 is 13 amino acids. CDR1 is DFQATT and CDR2 is SNEGSKA in the germline V gene (reference sequence). The ends were cut back, 7 bases at V and 1 base at J, with 13 bases in the middle.

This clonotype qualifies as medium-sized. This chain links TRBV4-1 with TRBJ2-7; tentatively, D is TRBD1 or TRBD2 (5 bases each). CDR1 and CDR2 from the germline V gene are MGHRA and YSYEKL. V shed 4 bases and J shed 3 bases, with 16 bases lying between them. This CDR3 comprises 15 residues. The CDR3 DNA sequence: TGCGCCAGCAGCCGGGACCAAAACTTAGGCTACGAGCAGTACTTC. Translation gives CASSRDQNLGYEQYF.

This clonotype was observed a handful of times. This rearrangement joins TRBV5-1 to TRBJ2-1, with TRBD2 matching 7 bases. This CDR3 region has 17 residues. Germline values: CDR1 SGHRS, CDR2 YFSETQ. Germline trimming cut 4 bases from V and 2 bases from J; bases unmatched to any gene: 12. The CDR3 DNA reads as TGCGCCAGCAGCAGCGAGAGCCCTAGCGGCACCTACAATGAGCAGTTCTTC. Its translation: CASSSESPSGTYNEQFF.

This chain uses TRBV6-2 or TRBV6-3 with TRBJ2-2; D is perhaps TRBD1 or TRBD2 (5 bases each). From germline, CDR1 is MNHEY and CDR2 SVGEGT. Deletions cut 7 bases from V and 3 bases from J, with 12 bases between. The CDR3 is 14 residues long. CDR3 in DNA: TGTGCCAGCATCTCGGGACCATACACCGGGGAGCTGTTTTTT. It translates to CASISGPYTGELFF.

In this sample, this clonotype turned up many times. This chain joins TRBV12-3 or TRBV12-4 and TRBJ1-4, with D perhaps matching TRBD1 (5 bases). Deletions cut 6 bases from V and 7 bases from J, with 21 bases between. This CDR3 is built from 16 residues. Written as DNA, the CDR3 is TGTGCCAGCAGCCCCTACGCAGGACAAGTCAGTGAAAAACTGTTTTTT. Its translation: CASSPYAGQVSEKLFF.